The 25 T cell receptor beta chains below were found in one sample sequenced in a study of blood T cell repertoires in COVID-19. Assay used: immunoSEQ multiplex PCR; TCRdb lists only in-frame clones, some missing. The sample lists approximately 200,000 clones; approximately 78% were seen once. Sequencing was carried out using peripheral blood. These receptors all come from a woman of 80 years or more with COVID-19, enrolled during active disease.

This clone was detected once. This rearrangement joins TRBV5-1 to TRBJ2-1; 7 bases align to TRBD2. The CDR3 consists of 17 residues. The J segment lost 5 bases and the V segment lost 5 bases, leaving 16 bases of the junction unmatched. CDR1 and CDR2 from the germline V gene are SGHRS and YFSETQ. The CDR3 region has the DNA TGCGCCAGCAGGGGACGAAGACTTGGACTAGAGAACAATGAGCAGTTCTTC. Its translation: CASRGRRLGLENNEQFF.

V is TRBV7-2 and J is TRBJ1-1; D possibly corresponds to TRBD1 (5 bases). The V end was cut by 1 base, the J end by 5 bases, with 11 bases between. Looked up from germline, CDR1 is SGHTA and CDR2 is FQGNSA. The CDR3 consists of 14 residues. CDR3 in DNA: TGTGCCAGCAGCTTAGAGCTGGGGGGTACTGAAGCTTTCTTT. Its translation: CASSLELGGTEAFF.

This clone was seen once. This rearrangement joins TRBV7-2 to TRBJ2-3; 13 bases match TRBD2. Germline V CDR1 and CDR2: SGHTA, FQGNSA. The CDR3 is 17 residues long. V shed 5 bases, J shed 3 bases, and the junction held 8 bases outside the gene matches. The CDR3 loop reads CASSPRTSGRWTDTQYF. The CDR3 nucleotides are TGTGCCAGCAGCCCTCGGACTAGCGGGAGATGGACAGATACGCAGTATTTT.

The DNA for the CDR3 is TGTGCCAGTAGTACCGGACAGGGGAGGGACTATGGCTACACCTTC. Its protein product is CASSTGQGRDYGYTF. This chain connects TRBV19 to TRBJ1-2, with 9 bases fitting TRBD1. Germline V gene sequence: CDR1 LNHDA, CDR2 SQIVND (reference sequence). This CDR3 has 15 residues. Losses at the gene ends were 4 bases for V and 3 bases for J; bases not matched to a gene: 6.

The chain carries TRBV4-1 and TRBJ2-7; 11 bases fit TRBD2. The V gene's germline CDR1 is MGHRA and CDR2 YSYEKL. The ends lost 2 bases at V and 4 bases at J; junction bases unmatched: 10. CDR3 length: 17 residues. The CDR3 coding sequence is TGCGCCAGCAGCCAACTAGCACGGACTAGCGGGTTTTACGAGCAGTACTTC. Translated: CASSQLARTSGFYEQYF.

V usage is TRBV24-1 and J usage is TRBJ2-4; TRBD1 agrees at 10 bases. In germline, CDR1 is KGHDR, CDR2 SFDVKD. Trimming cost V 4 bases and J 7 bases; bases outside gene matches: 9. The CDR3 covers 16 residues. The CDR3: CATSDPRQGAGNIQYF. DNA of the CDR3: TGTGCCACCAGTGACCCTAGACAGGGGGCAGGGAACATTCAGTACTTC.

The V gene is TRBV5-1, the J gene TRBJ2-1; 9 bases align to TRBD2. Trimming took 4 bases from V and 9 from J; bases not matched to a gene: 14. The CDR3 contains 16 residues. The germline V gene has CDR1 SGHRS and CDR2 YFSETQ. The CDR3 nucleotides read TGCGCCAGCAGCGAGAATGTACTAGCGGGTGGTTCTGAGCAGTTCTTC. It yields the protein CASSENVLAGGSEQFF.

This chain joins TRBV11-2 and TRBJ1-1, with 7 positions matching TRBD1. The J segment lost 6 bases and the V segment lost 7 bases, leaving 8 bases of the junction unmatched. This CDR3 has 13 residues. Germline V gives CDR1 SGHAT, CDR2 FQNNGV. The CDR3 protein is CASTPTGRAEAFF. DNA of the CDR3: TGTGCCAGCACCCCGACAGGGCGCGCTGAAGCTTTCTTT.

The CDR3 here is CASSVGTGVGETQYF. The CDR3 DNA follows: TGTGCCAGTAGTGTCGGGACAGGGGTTGGGGAGACCCAGTACTTC. The rearrangement joins TRBV19 to TRBJ2-5, with 10 positions matching TRBD1. The CDR3 contains 15 residues. The V segment lost 5 bases and the J segment 5 bases; nucleotides outside the gene matches: 8. Germline V gene data show CDR1 as LNHDA and CDR2 as SQIVND (reference sequence).

This clone was observed once. V and J are TRBV19 and TRBJ2-2; weak D call: TRBD1 (5 bases). Trimming took off 3 bases at V and 1 base at J, with 6 bases between the two ends. In germline, CDR1 is LNHDA, CDR2 SQIVND (reference sequence). This CDR3 is 14 amino acids long. The CDR3 nucleotides read TGTGCCAGTAGTATTCAGGGGAACACCGGGGAGCTGTTTTTT. This codes for CASSIQGNTGELFF.

The chain recombines TRBV7-2 with TRBJ1-6, with 9 positions matching TRBD1. In germline, CDR1 is SGHTA, CDR2 FQGNSA. The CDR3 contains 13 residues. V was pared by 4 bases and J by 10 bases, with 2 bases of the junction left unmatched. Written as DNA, the CDR3 is TGTGCCAGCAGCTCCGGGACAGGGTCACCCCTCCACTTT. This translates into CASSSGTGSPLHF.

The genes are TRBV2 and TRBJ2-5, with D possibly being TRBD2 (5 bases). Deletions cut 7 bases from V and 5 bases from J, with 14 bases between. Germline values: CDR1 SNHLY, CDR2 FYNNEI. CDR3 length: 13 amino acids. The DNA for the CDR3 is TGTGCCAGCACCACCGGAGGCGCTGAGACCCAGTACTTC. Translation: CASTTGGAETQYF.

The genes are TRBV19 and TRBJ2-3; 11 bases align to TRBD1. In germline, CDR1 is LNHDA, CDR2 SQIVND (reference sequence). This CDR3 region has 16 residues. Germline trimming cut 7 bases from V and 5 bases from J; bases unmatched to any gene: 11. The CDR3 is CASTPWRTGGRDTQYF. The CDR3 nucleotides are TGTGCCAGTACTCCCTGGCGGACAGGGGGCAGAGATACGCAGTATTTT.

In this sample, this clone turned up once. The V and J genes are TRBV11-2 and TRBJ2-1, with 9 bases fitting TRBD2. Germline lookup yields CDR1 SGHAT and CDR2 FQNNGV. The CDR3 contains 16 residues. V lost 7 bases to trimming and J lost 4 bases; unmatched junction nucleotides: 11. CDR3 coding DNA: TGTGCCAGCACCAAAGGCAGTAGCGGGGGTTACAATGAGCAGTTCTTC. This gives the protein CASTKGSSGGYNEQFF.

V and J are TRBV3-1 (or the pseudogene TRBV3-2) and TRBJ2-7; D is unclear. This CDR3 contains 13 residues. Germline assignment: CDR1 LGHDT and CDR2 YNNKEL (reference sequence). Trimming left V 4 bases short and J 6 bases short, with 13 bases between. In nucleotides, the CDR3 is TGTGCCAGCAGCCCCGACGCGGAGAGCGAGCAGTACTTC. Residues: CASSPDAESEQYF.

This clone turned up a few times. The chain joins TRBV18 to TRBJ1-1; 7 bases are a match to TRBD1. Germline V CDR1 and CDR2: KGHSH, LQKENI. Losses at the gene ends were 5 bases for V and 3 bases for J; bases not matched to a gene: 9. The CDR3 is 15 residues long. The CDR3 reads CASSDYRGEDTEAFF. The CDR3 nucleotides are TGTGCCAGCTCAGACTACAGGGGAGAGGACACTGAAGCTTTCTTT.

This clone has only one observation. The V and J genes are TRBV4-1 and TRBJ1-2; D call uncertain. V was cut by 1 base and J by 0 bases, with 9 bases left in between. Per germline, CDR1 MGHRA and CDR2 YSYEKL. The CDR3 contains 15 residues. DNA of the CDR3: TGCGCCAGCAGCCAAGGTGGCGGCCCTAACTATGGCTACACCTTC. The encoded protein is CASSQGGGPNYGYTF.

The chain combines TRBV5-1 with TRBJ2-5, with 9 bases lining up with TRBD2. CDR1 is SGHRS and CDR2 is YFSETQ in the germline V gene. V lost 4 bases and J lost 5; bases outside the gene matches: 6. This CDR3 spans 14 amino acids. CDR3 residues: CASSAAGGPETQYF. The DNA for the CDR3 is TGCGCCAGCAGCGCGGCGGGAGGGCCGGAGACCCAGTACTTC. The full variable domain, rest sourced from reference TRBV5-1 and TRBJ2-5, is KAGVTQTPRYLIKTRGQQVTLSCSPISGHRSVSWYQQTPGQGLQFLFEYFSETQRNKGNFPGRFSGRQFSNSRSEMNVSTLELGDSALYLCASSAAGGPETQYFGPGTRLLVL.

This rearrangement joins TRBV24-1 to TRBJ1-5; TRBD1 agrees at 7 bases. The CDR3 is 17 amino acids. Germline V CDR1 and CDR2: KGHDR, SFDVKD. The trim removed 2 bases at V and 0 bases at J, leaving 6 bases unmatched. CDR3 coding DNA: TGTGCCACCAGTGATTCCGGGACAGATTATAGCAATCAGCCCCAGCATTTT. This codes for CATSDSGTDYSNQPQHF.

About this clone: Relative to the germline gene, one junction end is altered; a read error may explain this. The V and J genes are TRBV5-6 and TRBJ2-7; 7 bases are shared with TRBD2. This CDR3 is 12 amino acids long. Germline CDR1 reads SGHDT; CDR2 reads YYEEEE. The CDR3 protein is CASSWGGDYGTF. The CDR3 nucleotides are TGTGCCAGCAGCTGGGGTGGGGACTACGGGACCTTC. Full variable domain (rest looked up from reference TRBV5-6 and TRBJ2-7): DAGVTQSPTHLIKTRGQQVTLRCSPKSGHDTVSWYQQALGQGPQFIFQYYEEEERQRGNFPDRFSGHQFPNYSSELNVNALLLGDSALYLCASSWGGDYGTFGPGTRLTVT.

J is TRBJ1-1 and V is TRBV6-5, with 8 bases identical to TRBD1. There are 14 residues in the CDR3. Germline CDR1 MNHEY, CDR2 SVGAGI. The V segment lost 6 bases and the J segment 3 bases; nucleotides outside the gene matches: 6. In nucleotides, the CDR3 is TGTGCCAGCAGCCCGGGACAGGCCTACACTGAAGCTTTCTTT. It specifies CASSPGQAYTEAFF.

The gene calls are TRBV12-3 or TRBV12-4 and TRBJ2-7; tentatively, D is TRBD2 (5 bases). V was pared by 3 bases and J by 5 bases, with 11 bases between. The CDR3 totals 13 residues. The CDR3 loop is CASSFWMGDEQYF. The CDR3 bases are TGTGCCAGCAGTTTCTGGATGGGAGACGAGCAGTACTTC.

This clone was picked up a small number of times. The J gene is TRBJ2-1, the V gene TRBV27; TRBD1 matches at 9 bases. Germline CDR1 reads MNHEY; CDR2 reads SMNVEV (reference sequence). This CDR3 spans 13 amino acids. The V gene end was trimmed by 8 bases and the J gene end by 6 bases; junction bases not matched to a gene: 5. CDR3 protein: CASRTGAINEQFF. The DNA for the CDR3 is TGTGCCAGCCGGACAGGGGCCATCAATGAGCAGTTCTTC.

This clone was counted a few times. The genes are TRBV12-3 or TRBV12-4 and TRBJ1-2; TRBD1 might be the D (5 bases). The V gene lost 6 bases and the J gene lost 6 bases, with 14 bases spanning the gap. The CDR3 spans 13 residues. The DNA of the CDR3 is TGTGCCAGCAGCCTAATTGGAGGGGATGGCTACACCTTC. Translated, it gives CASSLIGGDGYTF.

This chain connects TRBV6-1 to TRBJ1-6; possibly TRBD1 for D (6 bases). From germline, CDR1 is MNHNS and CDR2 SASEGT. V gave up 3 bases and J gave up 6 bases, with 12 bases separating them. The CDR3 contains 15 residues. The CDR3 here is CASSDTGLFNSPLHF. The CDR3 coding sequence is TGTGCCAGCAGTGATACAGGGTTATTTAATTCACCCCTCCACTTT.